Sequencing of this TCR beta chain was carried out in a study of T-cell reconstitution after alpha-beta-depleted transplantation in children. This clonotype was seen many times. Unique molecular identifiers were incorporated into the prepared TCRbeta library. TCRdb re-called the PCR reads with MiXCR, one entry per CDR3 protein. The table includes about 460,000 distinct CDR3 sequences, roughly an eighth detected once. Germline CDR1 and CDR2: SGHTA and FQGNSA. V lost 0 bases, J lost 6 bases, and 0 bases stayed unmatched. The CDR3 sequence is 13 residues long. This material consisted of PBMCs from the stem cell graft donor, taken from the stem cell graft. This chain uses TRBV7-2 with TRBJ2-3; 7 positions match TRBD2. The sequence was obtained from a human donor who donated a stem cell graft to a child with combined immunodeficiency. The CDR3 region has the DNA TGTGCCAGCAGCTTAGCGCGGGGGGATACGCAGTATTTT. Amino acid sequence: CASSLARGDTQYF.